This T cell receptor (beta chain) emerged from a study of STAT3 mutations in large granular lymphocyte leukemia. Turning to the study itself: Immunosuppressive therapy was given to more than half of T-LGLL patients.

Using immunoSEQ multiplex PCR, the repertoire was profiled, and TCRdb retains in-frame clones only, with some absent. The sample records over 8,500 clones, around 89% being singletons. This CDR3 is built from 13 residues. Deletions cut 3 bases from V and 5 bases from J, with 9 bases between. From germline, CDR1 is SGHNT and CDR2 YYREEE (reference sequence). A remark on this clone: What it recognizes is unknown.

Broader study findings: Every T-cell large granular lymphocyte leukemia patient had at least one immunodominant TCR beta clonotype.

This sequence was found in a man older than 75 with T-cell large granular lymphocyte leukemia. Some clones in this sample may be carry-over from other donors' samples. Sequencing was done on a sample of peripheral blood mononuclear cells. The J gene is TRBJ1-5, the V gene TRBV5-4; D might be TRBD1 (5 bases). The CDR3 loop reads CASSSGPDQPQHF. The DNA for the CDR3 is TGTGCCAGCAGCTCAGGGCCGGATCAGCCCCAGCATTTT.